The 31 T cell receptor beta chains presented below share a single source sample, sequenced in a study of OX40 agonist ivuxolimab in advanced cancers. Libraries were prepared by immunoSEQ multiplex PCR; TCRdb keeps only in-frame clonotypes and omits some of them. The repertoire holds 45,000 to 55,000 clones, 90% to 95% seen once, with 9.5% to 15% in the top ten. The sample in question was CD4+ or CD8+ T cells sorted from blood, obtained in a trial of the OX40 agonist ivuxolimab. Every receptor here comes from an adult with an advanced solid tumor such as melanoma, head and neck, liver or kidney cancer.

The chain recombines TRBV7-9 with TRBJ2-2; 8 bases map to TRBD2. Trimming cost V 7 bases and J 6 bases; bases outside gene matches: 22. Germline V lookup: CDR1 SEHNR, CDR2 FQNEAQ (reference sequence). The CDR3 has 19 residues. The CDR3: CASTPGGQRRLARPGELFF. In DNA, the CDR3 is TGTGCCAGCACCCCGGGGGGTCAGCGGAGACTAGCGCGCCCCGGGGAGCTGTTTTTT.

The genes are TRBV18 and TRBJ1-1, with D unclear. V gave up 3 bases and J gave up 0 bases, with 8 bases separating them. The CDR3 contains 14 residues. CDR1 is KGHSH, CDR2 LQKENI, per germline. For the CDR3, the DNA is TGTGCCAGCTCACCGCCAGGCCTGAACACTGAAGCTTTCTTT. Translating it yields CASSPPGLNTEAFF.

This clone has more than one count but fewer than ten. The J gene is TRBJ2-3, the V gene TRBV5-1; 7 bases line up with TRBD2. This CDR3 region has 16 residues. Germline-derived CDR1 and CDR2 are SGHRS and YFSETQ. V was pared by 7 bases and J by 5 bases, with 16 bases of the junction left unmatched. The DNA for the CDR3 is TGCGCCAGCGGGGACGAATGGGCGGGAGATCAAGATACGCAGTATTTT. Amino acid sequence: CASGDEWAGDQDTQYF. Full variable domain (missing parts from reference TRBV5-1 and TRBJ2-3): KAGVTQTPRYLIKTRGQQVTLSCSPISGHRSVSWYQQTPGQGLQFLFEYFSETQRNKGNFPGRFSGRQFSNSRSEMNVSTLELGDSALYLCASGDEWAGDQDTQYFGPGTRLTVL.

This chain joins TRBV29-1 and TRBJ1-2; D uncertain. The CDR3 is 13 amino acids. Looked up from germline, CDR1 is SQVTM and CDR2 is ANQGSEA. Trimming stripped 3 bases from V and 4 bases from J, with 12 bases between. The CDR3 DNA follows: TGCAGCGTTGACGCGTCCCTCTCCTATGGCTACACCTTC. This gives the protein CSVDASLSYGYTF.

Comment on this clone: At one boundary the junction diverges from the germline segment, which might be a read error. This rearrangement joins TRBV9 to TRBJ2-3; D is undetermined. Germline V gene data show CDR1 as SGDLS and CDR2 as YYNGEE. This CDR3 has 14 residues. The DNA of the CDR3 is TGTGCCAGCAGCGTAGGCCACAGTACAGATACGCATTATTTT. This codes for CASSVGHSTDTHYF.

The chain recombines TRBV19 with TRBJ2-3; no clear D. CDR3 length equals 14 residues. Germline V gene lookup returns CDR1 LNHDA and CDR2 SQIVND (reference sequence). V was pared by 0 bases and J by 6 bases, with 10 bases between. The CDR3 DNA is TGTGCCAGTAGTATAGAAGGGCTTCTTGATACGCAGTATTTT. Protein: CASSIEGLLDTQYF.

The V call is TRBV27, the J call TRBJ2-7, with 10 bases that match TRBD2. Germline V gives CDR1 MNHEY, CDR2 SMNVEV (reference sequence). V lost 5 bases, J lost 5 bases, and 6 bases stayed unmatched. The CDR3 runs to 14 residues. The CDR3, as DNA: TGTGCCAGCAGTCTCGGAGCGGGAGGGGACGAGCAGTACTTC. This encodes CASSLGAGGDEQYF.

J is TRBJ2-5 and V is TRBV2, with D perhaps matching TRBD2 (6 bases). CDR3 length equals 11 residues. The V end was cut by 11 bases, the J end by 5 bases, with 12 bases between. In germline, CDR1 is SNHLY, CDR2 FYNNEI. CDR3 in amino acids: CAGGRGETQYF. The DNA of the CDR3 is TGTGCCGGAGGGCGAGGCGAGACCCAGTACTTC.

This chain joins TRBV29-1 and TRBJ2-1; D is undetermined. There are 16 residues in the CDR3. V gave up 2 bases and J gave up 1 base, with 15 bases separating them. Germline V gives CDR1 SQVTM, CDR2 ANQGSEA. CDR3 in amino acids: CSVEWPRRGSYNEQFF. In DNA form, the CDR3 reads TGCAGCGTTGAATGGCCAAGGCGCGGATCCTACAATGAGCAGTTCTTC.

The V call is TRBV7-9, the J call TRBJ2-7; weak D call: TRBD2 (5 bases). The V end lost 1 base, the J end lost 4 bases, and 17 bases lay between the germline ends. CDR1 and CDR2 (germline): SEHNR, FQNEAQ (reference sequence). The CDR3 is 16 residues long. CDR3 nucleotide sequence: TGTGCCAGCAGCTTAGTGGAGGTCCCGGAGTATTACGAGCAGTACTTC. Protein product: CASSLVEVPEYYEQYF.

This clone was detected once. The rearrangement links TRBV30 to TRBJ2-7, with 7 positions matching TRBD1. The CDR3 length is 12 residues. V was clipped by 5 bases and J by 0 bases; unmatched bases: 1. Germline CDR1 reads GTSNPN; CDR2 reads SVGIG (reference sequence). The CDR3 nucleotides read TGTGCCTGGGGGGACAGCTCCTACGAGCAGTACTTC. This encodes CAWGDSSYEQYF.

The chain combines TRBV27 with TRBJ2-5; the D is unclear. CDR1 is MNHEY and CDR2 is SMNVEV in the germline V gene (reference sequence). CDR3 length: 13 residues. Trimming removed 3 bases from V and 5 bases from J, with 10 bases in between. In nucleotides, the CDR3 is TGTGCCAGCAGTTTTATTGATGATGAGACCCAGTACTTC. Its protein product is CASSFIDDETQYF.

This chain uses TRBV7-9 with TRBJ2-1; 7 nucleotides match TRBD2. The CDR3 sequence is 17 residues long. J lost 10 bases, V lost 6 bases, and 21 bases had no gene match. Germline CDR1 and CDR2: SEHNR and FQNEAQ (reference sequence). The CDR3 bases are TGTGCCAGCAGTCCTCCCCTGTCGCGGGACTACCTGATAGAGCAGTTCTTC. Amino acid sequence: CASSPPLSRDYLIEQFF. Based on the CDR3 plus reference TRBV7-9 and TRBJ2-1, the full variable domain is DTGVSQNPRHKITKRGQNVTFRCDPISEHNRLYWYRQTLGQGPEFLTYFQNEAQLEKSRLLSDRFSAERPKGSFSTLEIQRTEQGDSAMYLCASSPPLSRDYLIEQFFGPGTRLTVL.

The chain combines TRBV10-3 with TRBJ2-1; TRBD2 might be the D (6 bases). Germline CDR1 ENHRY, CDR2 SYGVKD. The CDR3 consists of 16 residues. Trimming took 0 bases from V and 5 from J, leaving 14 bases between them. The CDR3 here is CAISESGASVNNEQFF. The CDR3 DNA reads TGTGCCATCAGTGAGTCAGGGGCTAGCGTTAACAATGAGCAGTTCTTC.

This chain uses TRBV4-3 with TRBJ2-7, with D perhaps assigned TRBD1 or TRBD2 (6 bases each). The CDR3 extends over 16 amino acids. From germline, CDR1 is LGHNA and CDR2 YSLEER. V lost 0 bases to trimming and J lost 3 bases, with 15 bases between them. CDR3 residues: CASSQDHGGPRYEQYF. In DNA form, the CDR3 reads TGCGCCAGCAGCCAAGATCATGGGGGGCCCCGCTACGAGCAGTACTTC.

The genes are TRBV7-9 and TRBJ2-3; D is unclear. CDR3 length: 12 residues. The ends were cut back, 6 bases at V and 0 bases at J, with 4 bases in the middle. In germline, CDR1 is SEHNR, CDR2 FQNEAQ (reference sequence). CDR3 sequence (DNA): TGTGCCAGCAGGTTCAGCACAGATACGCAGTATTTT. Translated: CASRFSTDTQYF.

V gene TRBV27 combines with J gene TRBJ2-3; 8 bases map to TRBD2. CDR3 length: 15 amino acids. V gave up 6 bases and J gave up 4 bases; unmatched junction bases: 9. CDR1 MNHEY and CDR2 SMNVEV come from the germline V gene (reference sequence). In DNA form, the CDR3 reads TGTGCCAGCAGCGTAGGTTACGGGGGGGCAGATACGCAGTATTTT. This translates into CASSVGYGGADTQYF.

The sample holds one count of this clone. The chain's CDR3 is CASSFGIPGELFF. The CDR3 coding sequence is TGTGCCAGCAGTTTTGGCATACCCGGGGAGCTGTTTTTT. V gene TRBV28 combines with J gene TRBJ2-2; D unresolved. Germline loops: CDR1 MDHEN, CDR2 SYDVKM. Between the trimmed V and J ends, which lost 3 bases and 6 bases, there was a span of 8 bases. CDR3 length equals 13 residues.

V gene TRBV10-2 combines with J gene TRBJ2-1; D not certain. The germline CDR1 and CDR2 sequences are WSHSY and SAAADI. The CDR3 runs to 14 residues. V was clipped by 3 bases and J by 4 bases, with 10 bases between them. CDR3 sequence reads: CASSDVADYNEQFF. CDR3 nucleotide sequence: TGCGCCAGCAGTGATGTGGCGGATTACAATGAGCAGTTCTTC.

CDR3 DNA: TGTGCCAGTAGTACTGAAGGGTACGAGCAGTACTTC. This encodes CASSTEGYEQYF. The rearrangement joins TRBV19 to TRBJ2-7; no firm D call. The CDR3 totals 12 residues. V gave up 4 bases and J gave up 4 bases, with 8 bases separating them. CDR1 and CDR2 from the germline V gene are LNHDA and SQIVND (reference sequence).

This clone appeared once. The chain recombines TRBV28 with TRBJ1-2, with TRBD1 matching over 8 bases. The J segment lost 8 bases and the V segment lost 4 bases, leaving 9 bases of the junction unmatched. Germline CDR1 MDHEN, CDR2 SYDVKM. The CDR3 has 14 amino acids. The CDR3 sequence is CASSYQSGGMGYTF. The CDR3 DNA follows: TGTGCCAGCAGTTACCAATCAGGGGGCATGGGCTACACCTTC.

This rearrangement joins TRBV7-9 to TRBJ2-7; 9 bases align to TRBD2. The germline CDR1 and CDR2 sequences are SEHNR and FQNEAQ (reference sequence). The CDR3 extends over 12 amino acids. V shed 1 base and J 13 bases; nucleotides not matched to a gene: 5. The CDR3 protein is CASSLGGTSSYF. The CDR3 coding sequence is TGTGCCAGCAGCTTAGGCGGGACTAGCAGTTACTTC. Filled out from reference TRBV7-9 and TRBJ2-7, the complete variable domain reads DTGVSQNPRHKITKRGQNVTFRCDPISEHNRLYWYRQTLGQGPEFLTYFQNEAQLEKSRLLSDRFSAERPKGSFSTLEIQRTEQGDSAMYLCASSLGGTSSYFGPGTRLTVT.

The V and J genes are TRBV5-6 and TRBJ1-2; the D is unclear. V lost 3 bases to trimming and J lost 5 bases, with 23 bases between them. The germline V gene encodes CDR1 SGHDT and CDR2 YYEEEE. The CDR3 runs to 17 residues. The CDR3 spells CASSSRRWAGEDYGYTF. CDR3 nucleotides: TGTGCCAGCAGCTCCCGGCGATGGGCAGGAGAAGATTATGGCTACACCTTC.

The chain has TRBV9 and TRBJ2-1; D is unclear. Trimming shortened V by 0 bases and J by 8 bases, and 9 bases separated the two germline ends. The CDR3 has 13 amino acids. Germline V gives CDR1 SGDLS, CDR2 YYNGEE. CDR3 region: CASSVDLMDEQFF. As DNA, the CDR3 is TGTGCCAGCAGCGTAGACCTTATGGATGAGCAGTTCTTC. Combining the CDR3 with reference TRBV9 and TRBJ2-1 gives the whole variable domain DSGVTQTPKHLITATGQRVTLRCSPRSGDLSVYWYQQSLDQGLQFLIQYYNGEERAKGNILERFSAQQFPDLHSELNLSSLELGDSALYFCASSVDLMDEQFFGPGTRLTVL.

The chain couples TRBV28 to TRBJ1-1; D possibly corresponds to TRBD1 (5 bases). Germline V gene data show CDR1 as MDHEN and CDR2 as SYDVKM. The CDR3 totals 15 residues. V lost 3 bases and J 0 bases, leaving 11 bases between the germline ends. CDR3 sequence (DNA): TGTGCCAGCAGTTTGGGGGGGACCATGAACACTGAAGCTTTCTTT. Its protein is CASSLGGTMNTEAFF.

CDR3 in amino acids: CASSHYREAGNTIYF. The CDR3 DNA reads TGCGCCAGCAGCCATTACAGGGAAGCTGGAAACACCATATATTTT. The rearrangement joins TRBV4-1 to TRBJ1-3; D is perhaps TRBD1 (6 bases). Germline V gives CDR1 MGHRA, CDR2 YSYEKL. The CDR3 covers 15 residues. Between the trimmed V and J ends, which lost 3 bases and 2 bases, there was a span of 11 bases.

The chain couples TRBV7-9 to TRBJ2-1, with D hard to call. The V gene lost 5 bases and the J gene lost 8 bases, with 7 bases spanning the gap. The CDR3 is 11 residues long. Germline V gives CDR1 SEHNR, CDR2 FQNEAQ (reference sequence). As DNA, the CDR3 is TGTGCCAGCAGCCAGTCGGATGAGCAGTTCTTC. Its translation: CASSQSDEQFF. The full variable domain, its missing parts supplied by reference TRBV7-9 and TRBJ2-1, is DTGVSQNPRHKITKRGQNVTFRCDPISEHNRLYWYRQTLGQGPEFLTYFQNEAQLEKSRLLSDRFSAERPKGSFSTLEIQRTEQGDSAMYLCASSQSDEQFFGPGTRLTVL.

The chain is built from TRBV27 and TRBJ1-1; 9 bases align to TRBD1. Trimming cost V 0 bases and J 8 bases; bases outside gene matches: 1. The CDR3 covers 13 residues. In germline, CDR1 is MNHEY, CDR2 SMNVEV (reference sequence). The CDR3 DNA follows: TGTGCCAGCAGTTTATCGGGACAGGGCGAAGCTTTCTTT. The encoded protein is CASSLSGQGEAFF.

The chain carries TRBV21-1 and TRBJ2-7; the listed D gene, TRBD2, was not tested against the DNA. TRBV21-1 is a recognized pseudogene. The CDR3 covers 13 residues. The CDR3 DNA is TGTGCCAGTGGGACTAGCGGGAGACTCGAGCAGTACTTC. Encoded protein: CASGTSGRLEQYF.

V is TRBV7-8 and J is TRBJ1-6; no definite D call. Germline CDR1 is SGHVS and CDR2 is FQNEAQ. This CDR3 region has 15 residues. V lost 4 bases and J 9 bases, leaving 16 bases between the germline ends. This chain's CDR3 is CASSSSRIPSSPLHF. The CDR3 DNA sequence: TGTGCCAGCAGCTCCTCGAGGATTCCGTCTTCACCCCTCCACTTT.

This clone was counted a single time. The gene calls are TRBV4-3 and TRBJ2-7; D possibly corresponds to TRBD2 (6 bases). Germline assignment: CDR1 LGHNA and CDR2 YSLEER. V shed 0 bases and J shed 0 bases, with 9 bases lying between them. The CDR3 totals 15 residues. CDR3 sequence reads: CASSQDRGSSYEQYF. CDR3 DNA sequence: TGCGCCAGCAGCCAAGATCGGGGGAGCTCCTACGAGCAGTACTTC.